This T cell receptor (beta chain) emerged from a study of glioma-infiltrating T cells after dendritic cell vaccination. Study-level background: Autologous tumor lysate-pulsed dendritic cell vaccination was given between the early 2000s and the early 2010s. Findings and caveats of the study: Few patients contributed both blood and tumor specimens.

Primers: 60 V beta forward and 13 J beta reverse. The protocol was immunoSEQ multiplex PCR, while the TCRdb copy is restricted to in-frame clones and leaves out a portion. The data hold 95,000 to 110,000 clones, with about four fifths observed a single time. To note about this clone: Its antigen remains unidentified.

Trimming cost V 7 bases and J 0 bases; bases outside gene matches: 8. The CDR3 has 15 residues. Germline V CDR1 and CDR2: MNHEY, SVGAGI. The sequenced sample was blood, obtained before dendritic cell vaccination. This sequence joins TRBV6-5 and TRBJ1-1; TRBD1 aligns across 7 bases. The source is a human donor with glioblastoma. Written as DNA, the CDR3 is TGTGCCAGCAAAGGGACAGACATTATGAACACTGAAGCTTTCTTT. The encoded protein is CASKGTDIMNTEAFF.